This T cell receptor (beta chain) was observed in a study of naive CD8 T cells in extremely preterm neonates. At the level of the study: The methods list adults as 20-50 years; the abstract says 25-50. General study findings and limits: Term neonates 0.35% to 0.5%, young children approximately 0.03%, adults about 0.01%; preterm neonates shared roughly 2.8%.

A remark on this clone: Antigen: not known.

The data were produced by immunoSEQ multiplex PCR, yet TCRdb's version contains in-frame clones alone and is incomplete. The table shows 5,000 to 6,500 clones, with roughly 97% occurring only once. Healthy children aged about 15-60 months having elective surgery, and healthy nonsmoking adults, gave blood. Sorted naive CD8+ T cell numbers ranged ~19,000 to ~110,000. V dropped 4 bases and J dropped 8; count of bases not matched to a gene: 6. The germline V gene has CDR1 MNHEY and CDR2 SVGAGI. The CDR3 consists of 14 residues. Sequenced input: naive CD8+ T cells from blood. The TCR was taken from a human donor in good health. The chain is built from TRBV6-5 and TRBJ2-1; the match to TRBD1 covers 9 bases. The DNA for the CDR3 is TGTGCCAGCAGTTCACACAGGGGGCCTTATGAGCAGTTCTTC. The encoded protein is CASSSHRGPYEQFF.